The 16 T cell receptor beta chains in this list originate from one sample, sequenced in a study of blood T cell repertoires in COVID-19 (TCRdb year 2020). Library preparation employed the immunoSEQ multiplex PCR assay. What TCRdb holds here is the immuneACCESS table cut down to in-frame rearrangements. Part of the clones is not present; checked against another copy, under half of the missing clones reflect an unresolved V gene, and the others are unexplained. Here the sample has fewer than 350,000 clones; roughly 90% occur a single time. The ten top clones hold approximately 5% of the sample. The sequenced sample consisted of PBMCs or T cells enriched from blood (not recorded which). The receptors were gathered from a man aged 60-69 years who had recovered from COVID-19.

The rearrangement joins TRBV5-1 to TRBJ2-2; D is possibly TRBD1 (6 bases). This CDR3 is 16 amino acids long. Germline values: CDR1 SGHRS, CDR2 YFSETQ. Trimming removed 0 bases from V and 0 bases from J, with 9 bases in between. In DNA, the CDR3 is TGCGCCAGCAGCTTGGTGGCAGGGGCGAACACCGGGGAGCTGTTTTTT. It encodes CASSLVAGANTGELFF. The full variable domain, its missing parts supplied by reference TRBV5-1 and TRBJ2-2, is KAGVTQTPRYLIKTRGQQVTLSCSPISGHRSVSWYQQTPGQGLQFLFEYFSETQRNKGNFPGRFSGRQFSNSRSEMNVSTLELGDSALYLCASSLVAGANTGELFFGEGSRLTVL.

This chain uses TRBV5-8 with TRBJ1-4, with D tentatively TRBD1 (5 bases). Looked up from germline, CDR1 is SGHTS and CDR2 is YDEGEE. Deletions cut 0 bases from V and 5 bases from J, with 8 bases between. The CDR3 totals 14 residues. CDR3 in amino acids: CASSLVQGNEKLFF. For the CDR3, the DNA is TGTGCCAGCAGCTTGGTGCAGGGAAATGAAAAACTGTTTTTT.

This sequence joins TRBV5-8 and TRBJ1-4; D is undetermined. Germline CDR1 is SGHTS and CDR2 is YDEGEE. CDR3 size: 15 residues. The V and J ends lost 1 base and 0 bases respectively, with 7 bases between them. CDR3 amino acids: CASSLLRATNEKLFF. The CDR3 DNA sequence: TGTGCCAGCAGCTTGCTCCGGGCAACTAATGAAAAACTGTTTTTT.

This clone was seen just once. J is TRBJ1-5 and V is TRBV7-6; TRBD1 matches 8 bases. The ends lost 1 base at V and 1 base at J; junction bases unmatched: 3. This CDR3 is built from 16 residues. Germline-derived CDR1 and CDR2 are SGHVS and FNYEAQ. CDR3 protein: CASSLGQGLSNQPQHF. The CDR3 nucleotides read TGTGCCAGCAGCTTAGGACAGGGGCTGAGCAATCAGCCCCAGCATTTT. Supplemented by reference TRBV7-6 and TRBJ1-5, the full variable domain reads GAGVSQSPRYKVTKRGQDVALRCDPISGHVSLYWYRQALGQGPEFLTYFNYEAQQDKSGLPNDRFSAERPEGSISTLTIQRTEQRDSAMYRCASSLGQGLSNQPQHFGDGTRLSIL.

This sequence joins TRBV5-6 and TRBJ2-5, with D possibly being TRBD2 (5 bases). This CDR3 is 14 amino acids long. Deletions cut 3 bases from V and 5 bases from J, with 14 bases between. Germline CDR1 SGHDT, CDR2 YYEEEE. CDR3 sequence (DNA): TGTGCCAGCAGCTGGACTGGTCGAGAGGAGACCCAGTACTTC. Protein: CASSWTGREETQYF.

The chain has TRBV4-3 and TRBJ2-5; maybe TRBD2 (6 bases). CDR3 length: 15 residues. Germline V gene lookup returns CDR1 LGHNA and CDR2 YSLEER. V was cut by 1 base and J by 5 bases, with 14 bases left in between. CDR3 nucleotide sequence: TGCGCCAGCAGCCAAGGTGCGGGGATGGAGGAGACCCAGTACTTC. Translated: CASSQGAGMEETQYF.

This clone was seen a few times. The V gene is TRBV20-1, the J gene TRBJ1-5; the D is unclear. CDR1 DFQATT and CDR2 SNEGSKA come from the germline V gene (reference sequence). CDR3 length equals 15 residues. V lost 3 bases and J 0 bases, leaving 12 bases between the germline ends. The CDR3 is CSASDPRYSNQPQHF. CDR3 in DNA: TGCAGTGCTAGTGACCCTAGATATAGCAATCAGCCCCAGCATTTT.

The rearrangement uses TRBV11-3 and TRBJ2-2, with TRBD1 identical over 9 bases. From germline, CDR1 is SGHNT and CDR2 YENEEA. This CDR3 comprises 15 residues. Unmatched junction bases numbered 1, after V lost 4 bases and J lost 1 base. The CDR3 bases are TGTGCCAGCAGCTCGGGACAGGGGAACACCGGGGAGCTGTTTTTT. Translated, it gives CASSSGQGNTGELFF.

The rearrangement uses TRBV18 and TRBJ1-3; D call uncertain. The CDR3 is 15 residues long. Trimming left V 1 base short and J 8 bases short, with 15 bases between. The germline gives CDR1 KGHSH, CDR2 LQKENI. The CDR3 loop reads CASSPREIVGYTIYF. The CDR3 region has the DNA TGTGCCAGCTCACCACGGGAGATCGTCGGGTACACCATATATTTT.

The chain recombines TRBV19 with TRBJ2-7; D may be TRBD2 (6 bases). Germline-derived CDR1 and CDR2 are LNHDA and SQIVND (reference sequence). The CDR3 loop spans 14 amino acids. V lost 4 bases, J lost 4 bases, and 14 bases lay in between. The DNA of the CDR3 is TGTGCCAGTAGTAACCCGGGAGCCCAATACGAGCAGTACTTC. Residues: CASSNPGAQYEQYF.

The chain couples TRBV20-1 to TRBJ2-1, with 12 bases fitting TRBD2. This CDR3 has 16 residues. From germline, CDR1 is DFQATT and CDR2 SNEGSKA (reference sequence). With V trimmed by 3 bases and J by 2 bases, 5 bases remained unmatched. CDR3 nucleotides: TGCAGTGCTAGTCGGACTAGCGGGACCCCCTACAATGAGCAGTTCTTC. Amino acid sequence: CSASRTSGTPYNEQFF.

The chain links TRBV6-5 to TRBJ2-3; D is possibly TRBD2 (8 bases). Germline loops: CDR1 MNHEY, CDR2 SVGAGI. V shed 7 bases and J shed 0 bases, with 14 bases lying between them. The CDR3 consists of 15 residues. Here the CDR3 reads CASTRGGQSTDTQYF. The CDR3 DNA reads as TGTGCCAGCACCCGGGGGGGACAGAGCACAGATACGCAGTATTTT.

The chain carries TRBV7-6 and TRBJ2-5; possible D gene TRBD2, 5 bases. CDR1 is SGHVS, CDR2 FNYEAQ, per germline. The CDR3 loop spans 14 amino acids. V lost 5 bases to trimming and J lost 1 base, with 11 bases between them. DNA of the CDR3: TGTGCCAGCAGCGGAGGCGGACCCCAAGAGACCCAGTACTTC. Translation: CASSGGGPQETQYF. The full variable domain, in which reference TRBV7-6 and TRBJ2-5 provide the parts outside the CDR3, is GAGVSQSPRYKVTKRGQDVALRCDPISGHVSLYWYRQALGQGPEFLTYFNYEAQQDKSGLPNDRFSAERPEGSISTLTIQRTEQRDSAMYRCASSGGGPQETQYFGPGTRLLVL.

This clone was seen more than once but under ten times. The chain has TRBV9 and TRBJ2-3; TRBD2 might be the D (6 bases). Looked up from germline, CDR1 is SGDLS and CDR2 is YYNGEE. V lost 4 bases, J lost 4 bases, and 13 bases lay in between. The CDR3 covers 14 residues. CDR3 sequence: CASSPGGGPDTQYF. In DNA, the CDR3 is TGTGCCAGCAGCCCTGGCGGAGGGCCAGATACGCAGTATTTT.

CDR3 nucleotide sequence: TGCGCCAGCAGCGCAATACCGGGACTAGCGGGAGAAAATGAGCAGTTCTTC. Its translation: CASSAIPGLAGENEQFF. The chain couples TRBV5-1 to TRBJ2-1; 14 nucleotides line up with TRBD2. This CDR3 spans 17 amino acids. After removal of 4 bases from V and 7 bases from J, the junction contained 10 bases not matched to a gene. In germline, CDR1 is SGHRS, CDR2 YFSETQ.

The gene calls are TRBV7-9 and TRBJ2-5, with 7 bases that match TRBD1. Germline values: CDR1 SEHNR, CDR2 FQNEAQ (reference sequence). There are 16 residues in the CDR3. V shed 3 bases, J shed 0 bases, and the junction held 7 bases outside the gene matches. CDR3 sequence reads: CASSFQTGWDQETQYF. The CDR3 DNA sequence: TGTGCCAGCAGCTTTCAGACAGGGTGGGACCAAGAGACCCAGTACTTC.